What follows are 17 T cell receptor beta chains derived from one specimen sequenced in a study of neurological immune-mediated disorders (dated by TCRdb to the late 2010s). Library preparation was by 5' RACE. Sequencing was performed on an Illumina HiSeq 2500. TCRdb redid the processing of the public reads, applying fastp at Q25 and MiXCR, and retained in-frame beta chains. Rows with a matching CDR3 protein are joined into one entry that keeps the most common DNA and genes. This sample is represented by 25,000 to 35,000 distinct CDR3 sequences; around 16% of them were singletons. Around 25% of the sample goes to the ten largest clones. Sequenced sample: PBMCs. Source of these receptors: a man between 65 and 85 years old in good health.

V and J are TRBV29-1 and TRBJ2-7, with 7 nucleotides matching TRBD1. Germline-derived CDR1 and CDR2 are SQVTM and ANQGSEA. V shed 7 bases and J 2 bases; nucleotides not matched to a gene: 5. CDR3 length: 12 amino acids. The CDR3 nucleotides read TGCAGCGCGTCGGGACAGACCTACGAGCAGTACTTC. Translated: CSASGQTYEQYF.

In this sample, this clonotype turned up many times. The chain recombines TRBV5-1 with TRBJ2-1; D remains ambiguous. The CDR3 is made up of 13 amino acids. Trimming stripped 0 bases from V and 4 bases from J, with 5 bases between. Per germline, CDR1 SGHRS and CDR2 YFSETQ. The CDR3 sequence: CASSLGGYNEQFF. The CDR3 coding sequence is TGCGCCAGCAGCTTGGGCGGTTACAATGAGCAGTTCTTC.

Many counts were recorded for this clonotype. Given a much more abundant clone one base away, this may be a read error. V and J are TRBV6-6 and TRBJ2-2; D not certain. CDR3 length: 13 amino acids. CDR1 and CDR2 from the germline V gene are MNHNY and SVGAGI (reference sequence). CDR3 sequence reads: CVSTYKGTGELFF. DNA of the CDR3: TGTGTCAGCACCTATAAGGGCACCGGGGAGCTGTTTTTT.

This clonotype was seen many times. The CDR3 protein is CASSTGTGWAQPQHF. The CDR3 DNA is TGTGCCAGCAGCACCGGGACAGGGTGGGCCCAGCCCCAGCATTTT. J is TRBJ1-5 and V is TRBV7-2; 9 bases line up with TRBD1. V lost 5 bases to trimming and J lost 7 bases; unmatched junction nucleotides: 9. This CDR3 spans 15 amino acids. The germline V gene has CDR1 SGHTA and CDR2 FQGNSA.

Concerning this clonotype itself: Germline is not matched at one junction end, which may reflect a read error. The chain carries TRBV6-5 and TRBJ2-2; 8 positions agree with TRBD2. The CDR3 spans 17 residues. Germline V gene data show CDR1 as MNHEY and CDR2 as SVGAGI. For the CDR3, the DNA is TGTGTCAGCAGCCCTACGGGGGGGTTCACGAACACCGGGGAGCTGTTTTTT. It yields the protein CVSSPTGGFTNTGELFF.

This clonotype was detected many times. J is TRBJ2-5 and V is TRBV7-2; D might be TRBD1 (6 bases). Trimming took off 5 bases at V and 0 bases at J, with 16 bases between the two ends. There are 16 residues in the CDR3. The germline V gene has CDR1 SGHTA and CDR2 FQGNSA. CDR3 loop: CASSHGTLSYQETQYF. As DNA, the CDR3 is TGTGCCAGCAGCCATGGGACATTATCGTACCAAGAGACCCAGTACTTC.

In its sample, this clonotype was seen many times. This chain's CDR3 is CATSRKGERQPQHF. The CDR3 DNA follows: TGTGCCACCAGCAGAAAGGGTGAGCGCCAGCCCCAGCATTTT. The chain couples TRBV15 to TRBJ1-5; D remains unclear. This CDR3 spans 14 amino acids. Trimming took 2 bases from V and 7 from J, leaving 12 bases between them. From germline, CDR1 is LNHNV and CDR2 YYDKDF (reference sequence).

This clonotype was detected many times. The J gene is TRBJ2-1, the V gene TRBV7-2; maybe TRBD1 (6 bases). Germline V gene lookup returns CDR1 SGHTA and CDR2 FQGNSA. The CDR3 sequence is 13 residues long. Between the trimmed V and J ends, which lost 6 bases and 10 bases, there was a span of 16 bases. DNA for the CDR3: TGTGCCAGCAGTGAAGGACCAACAGGGGAGCAGTTCTTC. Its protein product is CASSEGPTGEQFF.

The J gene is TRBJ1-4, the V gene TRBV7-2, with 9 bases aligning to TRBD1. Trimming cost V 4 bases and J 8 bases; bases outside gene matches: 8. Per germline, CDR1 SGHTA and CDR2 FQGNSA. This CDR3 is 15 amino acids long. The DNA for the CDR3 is TGTGCCAGCAGCTCGGGGACAGGGACCAGGGAAAAACTGTTTTTT. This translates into CASSSGTGTREKLFF.

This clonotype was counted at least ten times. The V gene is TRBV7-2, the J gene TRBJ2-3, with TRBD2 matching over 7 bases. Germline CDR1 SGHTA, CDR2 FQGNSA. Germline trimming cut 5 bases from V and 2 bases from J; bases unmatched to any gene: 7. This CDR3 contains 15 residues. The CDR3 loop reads CASSPGGFFTDTQYF. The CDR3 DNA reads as TGTGCCAGCAGCCCGGGGGGATTCTTCACAGATACGCAGTATTTT.

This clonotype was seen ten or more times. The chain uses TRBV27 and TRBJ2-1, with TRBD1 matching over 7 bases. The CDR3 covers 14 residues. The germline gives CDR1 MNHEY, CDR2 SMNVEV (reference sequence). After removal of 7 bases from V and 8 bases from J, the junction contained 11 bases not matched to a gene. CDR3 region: CASKTGDPWHEQFF. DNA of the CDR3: TGTGCCAGCAAAACAGGGGACCCCTGGCATGAGCAGTTCTTC.

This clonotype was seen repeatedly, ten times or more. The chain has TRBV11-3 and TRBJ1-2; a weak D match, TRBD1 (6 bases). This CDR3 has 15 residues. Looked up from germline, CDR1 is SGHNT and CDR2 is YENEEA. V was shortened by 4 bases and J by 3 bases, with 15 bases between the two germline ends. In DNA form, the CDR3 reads TGTGCCAGCAGCTCTGGACAGCCTGGGGACTATGGCTACACCTTC. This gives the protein CASSSGQPGDYGYTF.

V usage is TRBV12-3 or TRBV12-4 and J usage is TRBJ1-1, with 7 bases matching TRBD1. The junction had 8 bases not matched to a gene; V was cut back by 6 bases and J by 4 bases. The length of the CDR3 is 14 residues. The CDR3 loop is CASSRRDRLTEAFF. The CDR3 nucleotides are TGTGCCAGCAGCCGACGGGACAGACTCACTGAAGCTTTCTTT.

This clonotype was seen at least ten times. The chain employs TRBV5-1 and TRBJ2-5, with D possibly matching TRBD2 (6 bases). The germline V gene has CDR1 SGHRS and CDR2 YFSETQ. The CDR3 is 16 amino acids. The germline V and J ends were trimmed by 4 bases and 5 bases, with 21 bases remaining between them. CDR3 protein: CASSVSGRGSGETQYF. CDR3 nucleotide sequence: TGCGCCAGCAGCGTCTCGGGCCGGGGGAGTGGGGAGACCCAGTACTTC.

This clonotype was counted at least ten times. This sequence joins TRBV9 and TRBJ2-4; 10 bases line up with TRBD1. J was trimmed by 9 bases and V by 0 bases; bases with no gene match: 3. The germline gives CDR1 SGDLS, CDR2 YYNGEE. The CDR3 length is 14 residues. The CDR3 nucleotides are TGTGCCAGCAGCGTAGGACAGGGGGCCATCATTCAGTACTTC. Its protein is CASSVGQGAIIQYF.

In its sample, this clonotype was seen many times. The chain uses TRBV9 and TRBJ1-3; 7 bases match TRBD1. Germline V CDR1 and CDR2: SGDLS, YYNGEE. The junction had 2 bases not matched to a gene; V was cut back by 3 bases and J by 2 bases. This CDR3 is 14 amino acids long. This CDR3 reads CASSGGGPGNTIYF. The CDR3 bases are TGTGCCAGCAGCGGAGGGGGCCCTGGAAACACCATATATTTT. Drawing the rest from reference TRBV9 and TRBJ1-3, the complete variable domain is DSGVTQTPKHLITATGQRVTLRCSPRSGDLSVYWYQQSLDQGLQFLIQYYNGEERAKGNILERFSAQQFPDLHSELNLSSLELGDSALYFCASSGGGPGNTIYFGEGSWLTVV.

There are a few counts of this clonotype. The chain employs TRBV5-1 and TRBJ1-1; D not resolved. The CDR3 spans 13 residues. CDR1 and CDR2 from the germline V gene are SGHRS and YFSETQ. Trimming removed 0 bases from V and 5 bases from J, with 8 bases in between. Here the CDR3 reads CASSLEPATEAFF. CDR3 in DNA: TGCGCCAGCAGCTTGGAACCCGCAACTGAAGCTTTCTTT.